This entry describes one TCR beta chain. Its antigen is not identified. This sample stems from a study of OX40 agonist ivuxolimab in advanced cancers. On the study more broadly: The treatment was a fully human IgG2 OX40 agonist, ivuxolimab.

Data came from immunoSEQ multiplex PCR; TCRdb stores just in-frame clones and leaves some out. The sample has approximately 45,000 clones, over 90% seen once. CDR1 and CDR2 from the germline V gene are SGHRS and YFSETQ. V shed 2 bases, J shed 2 bases, and the junction held 7 bases outside the gene matches. The CDR3 totals 16 residues. Study observations and caveats: Dosing at 0.1 to 3.0 mg/kg was accompanied by clonal expansion of CD4+ and CD8+ blood T cells by week 6.

This sample comprised CD4+ or CD8+ T cells sorted from blood, obtained in a trial of the OX40 agonist ivuxolimab. V usage is TRBV5-1 and J usage is TRBJ2-3; 8 bases line up with TRBD2. This TCR was sampled from an adult with an advanced solid tumor such as melanoma, head and neck, liver or kidney cancer. The CDR3 spells CASSLKLADYTDTQYF. DNA for the CDR3: TGCGCCAGCAGCTTAAAACTAGCGGATTACACAGATACGCAGTATTTT.